This T cell receptor (beta chain) was identified during a study of response to subunit inactivated influenza vaccine. TCRdb reprocessed the RT-PCR reads with MiXCR, giving one entry per CDR3 protein. This table has fewer than 350,000 distinct CDR3 sequences, 21% appearing once. The sequence came from a man aged 50 to 75 who received an inactivated influenza vaccine. Sequencing was performed on PBMCs from blood, taken about 20 months after vaccination.

This chain's CDR3 is CSASPSANNEQFF. CDR3 sequence (DNA): TGCAGCGCGAGCCCTAGCGCAAACAATGAGCAGTTCTTC. The chain carries TRBV29-1 and TRBJ2-1; TRBD2 might be the D (6 bases). The CDR3 runs 13 residues. V lost 7 bases, J lost 5 bases, and 15 bases lay in between. Germline V CDR1 and CDR2: SQVTM, ANQGSEA.